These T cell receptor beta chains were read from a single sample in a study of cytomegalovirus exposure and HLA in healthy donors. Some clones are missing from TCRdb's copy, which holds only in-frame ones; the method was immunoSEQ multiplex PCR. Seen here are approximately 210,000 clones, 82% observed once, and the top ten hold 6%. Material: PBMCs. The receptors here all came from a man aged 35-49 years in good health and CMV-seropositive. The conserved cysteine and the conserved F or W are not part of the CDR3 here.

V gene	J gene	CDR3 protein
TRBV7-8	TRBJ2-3	ASSLASSGRARDTQY
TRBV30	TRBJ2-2	AWTPSRTGELF
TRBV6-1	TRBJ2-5	ASSDQLVARRQETQY
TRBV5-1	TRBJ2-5	ASSLPRETQY
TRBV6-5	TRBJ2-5	ASSWAGGQETQY
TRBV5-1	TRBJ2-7	ASSFTSGSYEQY
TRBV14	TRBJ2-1	ASSLVSGSPGDEQF
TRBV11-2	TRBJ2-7	ASSLYPLAGEDEQY
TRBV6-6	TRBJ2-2	ASSYSIARGTGELF
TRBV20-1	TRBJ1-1	SASAGTEAF